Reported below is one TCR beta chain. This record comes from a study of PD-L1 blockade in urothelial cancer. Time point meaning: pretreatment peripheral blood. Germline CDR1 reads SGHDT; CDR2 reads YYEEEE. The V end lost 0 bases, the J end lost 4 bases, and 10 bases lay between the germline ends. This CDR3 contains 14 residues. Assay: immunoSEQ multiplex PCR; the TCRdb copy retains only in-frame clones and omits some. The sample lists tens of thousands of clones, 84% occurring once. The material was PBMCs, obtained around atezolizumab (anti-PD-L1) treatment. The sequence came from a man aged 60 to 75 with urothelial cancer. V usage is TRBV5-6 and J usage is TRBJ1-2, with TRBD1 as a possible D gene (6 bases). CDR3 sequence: CASSLDRTAYGYTF. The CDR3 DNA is TGTGCCAGCAGCTTGGATCGGACAGCCTATGGCTACACCTTC.